A selection of T cell receptor beta chains follows, all from one sample in a study of T cells in localized non-small cell lung cancer. Assay: immunoSEQ multiplex PCR; the TCRdb copy retains only in-frame clones and omits some. This table has tens of thousands of clones, about 88% appearing once. This material consisted of PBMCs, taken before any cancer treatment. The receptors shown here come from a man aged 40 to 75 with stage II lung adenocarcinoma. CDR3s include the opening cysteine and the closing phenylalanine or tryptophan. D genes are given only for firm matches. Where a row states a size, it is once, few, many or the class of an expanded clone; other rows omit it.

clone_size j_call d_call v_call cdr3_aa cdr3_nt
NA TRBJ2-5 NA TRBV11-3 CASSLTVEETQYF TGTGCCAGCAGCTTAACCGTAGAAGAGACCCAGTACTTC
NA TRBJ1-2 TRBD1 TRBV4-1 CASSQAGGQGGYGYTF TGCGCCAGCAGCCAAGCGGGGGGACAGGGGGGCTATGGCTACACCTTC
few TRBJ1-5 TRBD1 TRBV6-1 CASSEVPGKAGGQPQHF TGTGCCAGCAGTGAAGTCCCGGGGAAGGCAGGGGGACAGCCCCAGCATTTT
NA TRBJ2-1 TRBD1 TRBV4-1 CASSLTGGEQFF TGCGCCAGCAGCCTGACAGGGGGGGAGCAGTTCTTC
NA TRBJ2-2 NA TRBV7-3 CASSLGRGPNTGELFF TGTGCCAGCAGCTTAGGCAGAGGACCGAACACCGGGGAGCTGTTTTTT
NA TRBJ2-1 NA TRBV4-2 CASSQDIGRNRANEQFF TGTGCCAGCAGCCAAGATATTGGGCGGAACAGGGCCAATGAGCAGTTCTTC
NA TRBJ1-1 NA TRBV7-3 CASSLAGDGMTFF TGTGCCAGCAGCTTAGCAGGGGATGGGATGACTTTCTTT
NA TRBJ1-2 TRBD1 TRBV5-1 CASSLGGQGGAYGYTF TGCGCCAGCAGCTTGGGAGGACAGGGAGGCGCCTATGGCTACACCTTC
NA TRBJ1-5 TRBD1 TRBV6-6 CASSRTGVYQPQHF TGTGCCAGCAGCCGAACAGGGGTTTATCAGCCCCAGCATTTT
NA TRBJ2-1 TRBD2 TRBV20-1 CSCGGAREQFF TGCAGTTGCGGGGGGGCCAGAGAGCAGTTCTTC
few TRBJ2-1 NA TRBV7-6 CASSLSEGGVNRYNEQFF TGTGCCAGCAGCTTATCGGAGGGGGGCGTCAATCGCTACAATGAGCAGTTCTTC
NA TRBJ2-2 NA TRBV5-5 CASLLSTGELFF TGTGCCAGCCTTTTATCGACCGGGGAGCTGTTTTTT
NA TRBJ1-2 NA TRBV5-1 CASSPQTDGYTF TGCGCCAGCAGCCCCCAGACGGATGGCTACACCTTC
NA TRBJ2-5 NA TRBV5-6 CASSTAPGTQYF TGTGCCAGCAGCACCGCACCTGGGACCCAGTACTTC
NA TRBJ1-2 NA TRBV5-6 CASSSTLGGDNGYTF TGTGCCAGCAGCTCCACCCTTGGGGGGGACAATGGCTACACCTTC
NA TRBJ2-2 NA TRBV6-5 CASSPDRPTGELFF TGTGCCAGCAGTCCAGACAGGCCCACCGGGGAGCTGTTTTTT
NA TRBJ2-3 NA TRBV5-1 CASSLVLADTQYF TGCGCCAGCAGCTTGGTCTTGGCAGATACGCAGTATTTT
NA TRBJ1-3 NA TRBV21-1 CASSKVQGTGNTIYF TGTGCCAGCAGCAAAGTACAGGGGACCGGGAACACCATATATTTT
NA TRBJ1-1 TRBD1 TRBV5-6 CASSSAVSRGRVTEAFF TGTGCCAGCAGCTCCGCAGTTTCCAGGGGGCGCGTCACTGAAGCTTTCTTT
NA TRBJ2-3 NA TRBV7-2 CASSLQGQDTQYF TGTGCCAGCAGCTTACAGGGCCAAGATACGCAGTATTTT
NA TRBJ1-6 NA TRBV2 CASSDPSLAPYNSPLHF TGTGCCAGCAGTGATCCCTCTTTAGCGCCCTATAATTCACCCCTCCACTTT
NA TRBJ2-4 TRBD2 TRBV2 CASSERGLEKNIQYF TGTGCCAGCAGTGAAAGGGGACTAGAAAAAAACATTCAGTACTTC
NA TRBJ2-1 NA TRBV6-1 CASSEGAGFNEQFF TGTGCCAGCAGTGAAGGGGCAGGGTTCAATGAGCAGTTCTTC
NA TRBJ1-1 TRBD1 TRBV11-2 CASSLRDSLNTEAFF TGTGCCAGCAGCTTAAGGGACAGCCTGAACACTGAAGCTTTCTTT
NA TRBJ1-2 TRBD1 TRBV18 CASSLNDRDGYTF TGTGCCAGCTCACTAAACGACAGGGATGGCTACACCTTC
NA TRBJ2-1 TRBD1 TRBV6-5 CASSSGTGRNYEQFF TGTGCCAGCAGTTCCGGGACAGGGCGTAATTATGAGCAGTTCTTC
NA TRBJ2-1 NA TRBV5-4 CASSLGRSSSYNEQFF TGTGCCAGCAGCTTGGGCCGGTCTTCCTCCTACAATGAGCAGTTCTTC
NA TRBJ1-1 NA TRBV7-9 CASSPPTGSNTEAFF TGTGCCAGCAGTCCTCCAACAGGGTCGAACACTGAAGCTTTCTTT
NA TRBJ1-1 NA TRBV7-9 CASSSPYRAEAFF TGTGCCAGCAGCTCTCCCTACCGCGCTGAAGCTTTCTTT
NA TRBJ2-3 TRBD2 TRBV4-1 CASSQAGTSGSLRDTQYF TGCGCCAGCAGCCAAGCGGGGACTAGCGGGTCCCTGAGAGATACGCAGTATTTT
NA TRBJ2-3 TRBD2 TRBV6-5 CASSYNPSGDTQYF TGTGCCAGCAGTTACAACCCTAGCGGAGATACGCAGTATTTT
few TRBJ1-5 TRBD1 TRBV15 CATSREGGQPQHF TGTGCCACCAGCAGAGAAGGGGGCCAGCCCCAGCATTTT
NA TRBJ2-4 NA TRBV4-1 CASSQEVTTTKNIQYF TGCGCCAGCAGCCAAGAGGTGACTACAACCAAAAACATTCAGTACTTC
NA TRBJ2-1 NA TRBV6-6 CASSYSNDEQFF TGTGCCAGCAGTTACTCGAACGATGAGCAGTTCTTC
NA TRBJ2-5 NA TRBV6-1 CASSEFTAYGGPVSETQYF TGTGCCAGCAGTGAATTCACTGCATACGGGGGCCCGGTCTCAGAGACCCAGTACTTC
NA TRBJ2-2 NA TRBV7-2 CASSPPRELFF TGTGCCAGCAGCCCCCCCCGGGAGCTGTTTTTT
NA TRBJ1-4 TRBD1 TRBV19 CATRTGGRTNEKLFF TGTGCCACCAGAACAGGGGGCAGGACTAATGAAAAACTGTTTTTT
NA TRBJ1-2 NA TRBV29-1 CSVEDDRQLYGYTF TGCAGCGTTGAAGATGATAGACAGCTCTATGGCTACACCTTC
NA TRBJ1-2 NA TRBV5-4 CASSADRHNYGYTF TGTGCCAGCAGCGCCGACAGGCATAACTATGGCTACACCTTC
NA TRBJ1-1 NA TRBV27 CASSDIVRSNTEAFF TGTGCCAGCAGTGACATAGTTAGATCGAACACTGAAGCTTTCTTT
NA TRBJ2-1 NA TRBV5-4 CASRIRTGDEQFF TGTGCCAGCAGAATCCGGACCGGGGATGAGCAGTTCTTC
NA TRBJ2-2 TRBD1 TRBV5-1 CASGGQKSPRTGELFF TGCGCCAGCGGGGGACAGAAGTCCCCTCGCACCGGGGAGCTGTTTTTT
NA TRBJ1-1 NA TRBV30 CAWSPGSTVGTEAFF TGTGCCTGGAGTCCGGGCTCGACAGTTGGCACTGAAGCTTTCTTT
NA TRBJ2-3 NA TRBV11-2 CASSFTAGDGGDTQYF TGTGCCAGCAGCTTTACCGCAGGGGATGGAGGGGATACGCAGTATTTT
once TRBJ1-6 NA TRBV6-1 CASSEGGPHNSPLHF TGTGCCAGCAGTGAAGGCGGACCCCATAATTCACCCCTCCACTTT
NA TRBJ2-7 NA TRBV5-4 CASSLGGDADEQYF TGTGCCAGCAGCTTGGGGGGGGATGCGGACGAGCAGTACTTC
NA TRBJ2-3 TRBD1 TRBV6-5 CASSIGQAVTDTQYF TGTGCCAGCAGTATCGGACAGGCAGTGACAGATACGCAGTATTTT
NA TRBJ2-3 TRBD1 TRBV2 CASSPTGFRTDTQYF TGTGCCAGCAGCCCGACAGGGTTTCGGACAGATACGCAGTATTTT
NA TRBJ2-1 TRBD2 TRBV2 CASSEVGLAGNNEQFF TGTGCCAGCAGTGAAGTGGGACTAGCGGGAAACAATGAGCAGTTCTTC
NA TRBJ1-1 NA TRBV6-5 CASSYLSSNTEAFF TGTGCCAGCAGTTACTTGTCAAGCAACACTGAAGCTTTCTTT
NA TRBJ2-2 TRBD1 TRBV18 CASSPWTGPFGNTGELFF TGTGCCAGCTCACCTTGGACAGGGCCGTTTGGGAACACCGGGGAGCTGTTTTTT
NA TRBJ1-1 NA TRBV2 CASSEGRALYTEAFF TGTGCCAGCAGTGAAGGCAGGGCCCTTTACACTGAAGCTTTCTTT
NA TRBJ2-7 NA TRBV5-1 CASYDLTDDSHEQYF TGCGCCAGCTATGACCTTACCGACGACAGCCACGAGCAGTACTTC
NA TRBJ1-5 NA TRBV19 CASSIDGTEYSNQPQHF TGTGCCAGTAGTATAGATGGGACCGAATATAGCAATCAGCCCCAGCATTTT
NA TRBJ2-1 TRBD1 TRBV19 CASSIRGQGDEQFF TGTGCCAGTAGTATAAGGGGACAGGGGGATGAGCAGTTCTTC
NA TRBJ1-5 TRBD1 TRBV4-1 CASSPNRGQPQHF TGCGCCAGCAGCCCCAACAGGGGTCAGCCCCAGCATTTT
NA TRBJ2-5 TRBD2 TRBV11-1 CASSSSGTTKRTQYF TGTGCCAGCAGCTCATCCGGGACTACCAAGAGAACCCAGTACTTC